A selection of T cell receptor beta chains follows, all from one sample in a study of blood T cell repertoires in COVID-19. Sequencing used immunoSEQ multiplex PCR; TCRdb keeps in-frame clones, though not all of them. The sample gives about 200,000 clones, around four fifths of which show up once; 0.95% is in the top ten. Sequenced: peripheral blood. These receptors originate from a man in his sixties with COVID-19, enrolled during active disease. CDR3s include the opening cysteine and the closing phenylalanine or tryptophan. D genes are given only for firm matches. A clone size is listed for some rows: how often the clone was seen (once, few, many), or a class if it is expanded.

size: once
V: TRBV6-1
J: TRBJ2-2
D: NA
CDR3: CASSELNTGELFF
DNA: TGTGCCAGCAGTGAACTGAACACCGGGGAGCTGTTTTTT

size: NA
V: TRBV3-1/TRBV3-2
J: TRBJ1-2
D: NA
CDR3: CASSPTPKGHYGYTF
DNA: TGTGCCAGCAGCCCGACTCCAAAAGGCCACTATGGCTACACCTTC

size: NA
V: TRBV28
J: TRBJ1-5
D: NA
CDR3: CASVPPGRVDQPQHF
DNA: TGTGCCAGCGTCCCCCCGGGCAGGGTGGATCAGCCCCAGCATTTT

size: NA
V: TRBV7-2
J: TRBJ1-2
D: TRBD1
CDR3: CASRGPGQGVGGYTF
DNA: TGTGCCAGCAGAGGTCCGGGACAGGGAGTAGGAGGCTACACCTTC

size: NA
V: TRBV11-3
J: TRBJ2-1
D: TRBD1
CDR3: CASSLNGQGYNEQFF
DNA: TGTGCCAGCAGCTTAAACGGACAGGGCTACAATGAGCAGTTCTTC

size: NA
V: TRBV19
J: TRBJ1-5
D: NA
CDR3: CASSIPAGGYQPQHF
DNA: TGTGCCAGTAGTATACCTGCGGGGGGTTATCAGCCCCAGCATTTT

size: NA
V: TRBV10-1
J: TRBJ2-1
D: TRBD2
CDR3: CASSTHSGIRYNEQFF
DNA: TGCGCCAGCAGTACTCATAGCGGGATCCGCTACAATGAGCAGTTCTTC

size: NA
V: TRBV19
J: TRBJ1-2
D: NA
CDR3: CASSIAGTANYGYTF
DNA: TGTGCCAGTAGTATAGCTGGCACCGCTAACTATGGCTACACCTTC

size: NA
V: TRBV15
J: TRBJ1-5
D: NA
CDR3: CATSREYDQPQHF
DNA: TGTGCCACCAGCAGAGAATATGATCAGCCCCAGCATTTT

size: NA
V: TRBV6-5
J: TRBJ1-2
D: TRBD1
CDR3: CASSPPDRVGYGYTF
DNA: TGTGCCAGCAGTCCTCCGGACAGGGTCGGATATGGCTACACCTTC

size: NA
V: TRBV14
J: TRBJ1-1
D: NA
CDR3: CASSQGGGVSAFF
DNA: TGTGCCAGCAGCCAAGGTGGGGGGGTGTCAGCTTTCTTT

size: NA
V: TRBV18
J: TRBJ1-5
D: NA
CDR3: CASSPGIGNQPQHF
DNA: TGTGCCAGCTCACCTGGCATCGGCAATCAGCCCCAGCATTTT

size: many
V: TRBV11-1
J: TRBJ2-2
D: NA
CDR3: CASSLSLAEYTGELFF
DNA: TGTGCCAGCAGCTTAAGCCTCGCGGAATACACCGGGGAGCTGTTTTTT

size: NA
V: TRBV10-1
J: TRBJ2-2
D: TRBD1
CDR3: CASSEEGAESGELFF
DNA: TGCGCCAGCAGTGAGGAGGGGGCTGAGTCCGGGGAGCTGTTTTTT

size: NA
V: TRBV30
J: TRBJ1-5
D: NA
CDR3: CAWSVRAGGQPQHF
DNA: TGTGCCTGGAGTGTACGGGCAGGAGGACAGCCCCAGCATTTT

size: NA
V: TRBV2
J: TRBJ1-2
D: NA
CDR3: CASTRDWNYGYTF
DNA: TGTGCCAGCACCCGGGACTGGAACTATGGCTACACCTTC

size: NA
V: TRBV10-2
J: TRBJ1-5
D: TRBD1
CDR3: CASSRQGGNQPQHF
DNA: TGCGCCAGCAGCCGACAGGGTGGCAATCAGCCCCAGCATTTT

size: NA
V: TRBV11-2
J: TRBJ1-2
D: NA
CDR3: CASSLVTGLPSYGYTF
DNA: TGTGCCAGCAGCTTAGTTACAGGGCTCCCATCCTATGGCTACACCTTC

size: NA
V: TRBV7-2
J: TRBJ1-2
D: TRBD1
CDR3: CASSFGQGASYGYTF
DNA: TGTGCCAGCAGCTTCGGACAGGGGGCCTCCTATGGCTACACCTTC

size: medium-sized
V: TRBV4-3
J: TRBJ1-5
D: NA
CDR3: CASSQRGKLHF
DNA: TGCGCCAGCAGCCAGCGCGGCAAGTTGCATTTT

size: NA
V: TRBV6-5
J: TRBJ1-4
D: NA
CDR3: CASSPGRSHSLFF
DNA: TGTGCCAGCAGCCCCGGGAGGTCGCACTCCCTGTTTTTT

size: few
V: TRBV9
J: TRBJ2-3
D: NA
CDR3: CASGQTGIGTDTQYF
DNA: TGTGCCAGCGGGCAAACAGGGATTGGCACAGATACGCAGTATTTT

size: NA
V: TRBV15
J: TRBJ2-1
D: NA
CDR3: CATSRTGGGNPPDRYNEQFF
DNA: TGTGCCACCAGCAGGACGGGGGGCGGGAACCCGCCTGACAGATACAATGAGCAGTTCTTC

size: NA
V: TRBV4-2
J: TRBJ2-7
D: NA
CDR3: CASSQRTETYEQYF
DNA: TGTGCCAGCAGCCAGCGGACTGAGACCTACGAGCAGTACTTC

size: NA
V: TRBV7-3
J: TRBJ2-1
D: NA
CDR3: CASSPGSPNEQFF
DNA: TGTGCCAGCAGCCCGGGATCTCCCAATGAGCAGTTCTTC

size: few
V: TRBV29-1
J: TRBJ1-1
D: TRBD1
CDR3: CSVLGQGAQEAFF
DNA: TGCAGCGTACTCGGACAGGGGGCTCAAGAAGCTTTCTTT

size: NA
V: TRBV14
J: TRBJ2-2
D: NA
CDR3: CASSQDRGSTGELFF
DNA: TGTGCCAGCAGCCAAGATCGAGGCAGCACCGGGGAGCTGTTTTTT

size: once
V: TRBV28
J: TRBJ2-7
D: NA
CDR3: CASSAIDFYEQYF
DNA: TGTGCCAGCAGTGCGATCGACTTCTACGAGCAGTACTTC

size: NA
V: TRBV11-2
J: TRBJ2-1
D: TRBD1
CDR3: CASSLGGTDNEQFF
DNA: TGTGCCAGCAGCTTAGGGGGGACAGACAATGAGCAGTTCTTC

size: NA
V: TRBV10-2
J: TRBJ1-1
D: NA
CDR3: CASWGDTEAFF
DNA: TGCGCCAGCTGGGGGGACACTGAAGCTTTCTTT

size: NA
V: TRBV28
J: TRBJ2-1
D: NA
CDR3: CASSDTLAGGSYNEQFF
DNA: TGTGCCAGCAGTGACACACTAGCAGGGGGTTCCTACAATGAGCAGTTCTTC

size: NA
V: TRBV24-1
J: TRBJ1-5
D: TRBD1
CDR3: CATSEPGTGVGQPQHF
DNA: TGTGCCACCAGTGAGCCCGGGACAGGGGTAGGTCAGCCCCAGCATTTT

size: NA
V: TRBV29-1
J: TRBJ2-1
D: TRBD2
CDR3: CSVDTLSGRGVNEQFF
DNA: TGCAGCGTAGACACACTTAGCGGGAGGGGAGTCAATGAGCAGTTCTTC

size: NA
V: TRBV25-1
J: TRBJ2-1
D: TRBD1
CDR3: CASSESRSGGYNEQFF
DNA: TGTGCCAGCAGTGAATCCCGGTCAGGGGGCTACAATGAGCAGTTCTTC

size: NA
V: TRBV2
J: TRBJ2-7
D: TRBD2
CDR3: CATLAGVTYEQYF
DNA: TGTGCCACCTTAGCGGGAGTAACCTACGAGCAGTACTTC

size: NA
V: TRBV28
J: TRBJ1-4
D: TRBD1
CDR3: CASSFSGQGTTNEKLFF
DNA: TGTGCCAGCAGTTTTTCTGGACAGGGGACAACTAATGAAAAACTGTTTTTT

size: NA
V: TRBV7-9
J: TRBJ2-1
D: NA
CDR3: CATSGGVGYNEQFF
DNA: TGTGCCACCAGTGGGGGCGTTGGATACAATGAGCAGTTCTTC

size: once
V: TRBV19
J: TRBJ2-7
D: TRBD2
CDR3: CASSGASGRFYEQYF
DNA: TGTGCCAGTAGTGGAGCTAGCGGGAGATTCTACGAGCAGTACTTC

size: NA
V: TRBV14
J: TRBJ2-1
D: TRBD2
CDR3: CASSLAGEQFF
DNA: TGTGCCAGCAGCCTAGCGGGCGAGCAGTTCTTC

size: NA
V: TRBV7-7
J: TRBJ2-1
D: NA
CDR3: CASSFRPGDVDEQFF
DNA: TGTGCCAGCAGCTTTCGGCCCGGAGACGTCGATGAGCAGTTCTTC

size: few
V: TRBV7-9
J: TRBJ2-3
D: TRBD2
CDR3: CASLLAEITDTQYF
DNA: TGTGCCAGCCTACTAGCGGAGATCACAGATACGCAGTATTTT

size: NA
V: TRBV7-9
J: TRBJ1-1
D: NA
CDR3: CASRHLPGAFF
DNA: TGTGCCAGCAGGCATTTACCAGGAGCTTTCTTT